The T cell receptor (beta chain) under discussion was sequenced for a study of STAT5B mutations in CD4+ large granular lymphocyte leukemia. Authors' methods: A productive frequency of 2.59 x 10-5 was the lowest detectable. TCRdb keeps only in-frame clones here, not all; method: immunoSEQ multiplex PCR. The V and J calls and clone size were taken over from that table, and D and trimming were inferred from the DNA. The table lists about 35,000 clones, around 76% of them singletons. Controls came from buffy coats of healthy blood donors. Study conclusions and caveats: 8/27 top patient clones versus 2/35 control clones were TRBV06-family.

Concerning this clone itself: Its target is unknown.

V gave up 1 base and J gave up 4 bases, with 5 bases separating them. This CDR3 has 13 residues. From germline, CDR1 is SGHNT and CDR2 YENEEA. The material sequenced was CD4+ T cells from blood buffy coats. The sequence came from a human donor in good health. V and J are TRBV11-3 and TRBJ2-1; D gene uncertain. Here the CDR3 DNA reads TGTGCCAGCAGCTTAGCGGCTTACAATGAGCAGTTCTTC. It translates to CASSLAAYNEQFF. Combining the CDR3 with reference TRBV11-3 and TRBJ2-1 gives the whole variable domain EAGVVQSPRYKIIEKKQPVAFWCNPISGHNTLYWYLQNLGQGPELLIRYENEEAVDDSQLPKDRFSAERLKGVDSTLKIQPAELGDSAVYLCASSLAAYNEQFFGPGTRLTVL.